The present T cell receptor (beta chain) was sequenced within a study of T cell responses to AZD1222 COVID-19 vaccine. Remarks on this clone: As yet, its antigen is unknown.

Assay used: immunoSEQ multiplex PCR; TCRdb lists only in-frame clones, some missing. The sample shows 120,000 or so clones, 70% to 90% of them seen only once. Broader study findings: Reportedly, nearly half the spike-specific TCRs target unmutated variant regions. The peak T cell response came first, and repertoires were sampled only after it. Possibly, clonal diversity was underestimated; donors were largely white British and included more females.

Second doses that came at about 4 or about 12 weeks were put together. The CDR3 sequence is 15 residues long. The ends lost 0 bases at V and 8 bases at J; junction bases unmatched: 8. Germline V gives CDR1 SGDLS, CDR2 YYNGEE. This receptor was obtained from an adult who received the AZD1222 COVID-19 vaccine. The chain recombines TRBV9 with TRBJ2-1; 7 nucleotides align to TRBD1. The sample was peripheral blood, taken 28 days after the second AZD1222 dose. Written as DNA, the CDR3 is TGTGCCAGCAGCGTAGCGGTTAGGGGGCTTGATGAGCAGTTCTTC. This gives the protein CASSVAVRGLDEQFF.